This T cell receptor beta chain was captured in a study of cytomegalovirus exposure and HLA in healthy donors. Broader study findings: Analyzed later, association rates of TCRs varied across HLA loci, with DRB1 most and HLA-C fewest. An analysis was carried out later, and it reportedly showed fewer N-insertions in an Asian-associated ancestry cluster than the approximately 680-donor mean. Being productive about 90% or about 30% of the time was typical of most TCR beta V segments in an earlier analysis.

Worth noting for this clone: Antigen specificity is unknown. The same CDR3 can be traced to other DNA sequences in this sample.

Both 60 Vbeta primers and 13 Jbeta primers went into the PCR. This table comes from immunoSEQ multiplex PCR, and its TCRdb copy is limited to in-frame clones, with some not included. Of about 190,000 clones detected, 85% to 90% appear once; the ten largest clones hold roughly 1.3%. V shed 3 bases and J shed 1 base, with 12 bases lying between them. Germline V gives CDR1 KGHSY, CDR2 FQNENV. This CDR3 has 15 amino acids. The source is a man younger than 45 in good health and CMV-seronegative. Sequenced input: PBMCs. The genes are TRBV16 and TRBJ2-5; tentative D call: TRBD1 (5 bases). As DNA, the CDR3 is TGTGCCAGCAGCCAGTCGCAGGGCCCCCAAGAGACCCAGTACTTC. This translates into CASSQSQGPQETQYF. Based on the CDR3 plus reference TRBV16 and TRBJ2-5, the full variable domain is GEEVAQTPKHLVRGEGQKAKLYCAPIKGHSYVFWYQQVLKNEFKFLISFQNENVFDETGMPKERFSAKCLPNSPCSLEIQATKLEDSAVYFCASSQSQGPQETQYFGPGTRLLVL.